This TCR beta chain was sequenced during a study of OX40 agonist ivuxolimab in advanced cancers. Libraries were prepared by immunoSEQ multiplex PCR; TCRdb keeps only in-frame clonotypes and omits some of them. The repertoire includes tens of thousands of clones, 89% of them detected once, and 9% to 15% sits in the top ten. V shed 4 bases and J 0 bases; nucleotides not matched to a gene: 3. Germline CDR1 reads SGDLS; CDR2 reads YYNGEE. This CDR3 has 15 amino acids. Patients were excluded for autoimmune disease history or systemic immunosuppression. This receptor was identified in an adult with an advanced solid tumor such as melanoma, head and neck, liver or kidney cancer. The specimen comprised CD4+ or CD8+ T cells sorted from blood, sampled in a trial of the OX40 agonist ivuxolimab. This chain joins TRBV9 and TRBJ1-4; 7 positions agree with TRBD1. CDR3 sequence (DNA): TGTGCCAGCAGCCCCGGACAGGCAACTAATGAAAAACTGTTTTTT. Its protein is CASSPGQATNEKLFF.